This is a list of T cell receptor beta chains from one sample in a study of T cells after yellow fever vaccination. MiXCR, run by TCRdb on the 5' RACE reads, gives a single entry per CDR3 protein. The table has approximately 610,000 distinct CDR3 sequences, about a sixth seen once. Here the sequenced sample was PBMCs, taken 4 to 6 days after the first yellow fever vaccination. The receptors here all came from a man between 18 and 29 years old who received the YFV17D yellow fever vaccine. Each CDR3 is given with its conserved first and last residue. Each record gives: V gene, clone size, D gene, J gene, CDR3 protein, CDR3 DNA. The D gene is left open where the match is weak. Not all rows give a size; the values are once, few, many and, for expanded clones, a class.

V: TRBV6-2/TRBV6-3
size: few
D: TRBD2
J: TRBJ2-7
CDR3: CASSSPGELAGLYEQYF
DNA: TGTGCCAGCAGTTCCCCCGGCGAACTAGCGGGGCTCTACGAGCAGTACTTC

V: TRBV6-2/TRBV6-3
size: NA
D: NA
J: TRBJ2-1
CDR3: CASLRGPSHSEQFF
DNA: TGTGCCAGTCTCCGGGGGCCCTCCCACAGTGAGCAGTTCTTC

V: TRBV11-2
size: NA
D: NA
J: TRBJ2-7
CDR3: CASSLDRKIPTYEQYF
DNA: TGTGCCAGCAGCTTAGATAGGAAGATACCTACCTACGAGCAGTACTTC

V: TRBV15
size: few
D: NA
J: TRBJ2-3
CDR3: CATSRGVSSTDTQYF
DNA: TGTGCCACCAGCAGAGGCGTATCAAGCACAGATACGCAGTATTTT

V: TRBV4-1
size: NA
D: NA
J: TRBJ2-7
CDR3: CASSRGPVGTQTYEQYF
DNA: TGCGCCAGCAGCCGAGGACCTGTCGGGACTCAGACCTACGAGCAGTACTTC

V: TRBV28
size: NA
D: TRBD1
J: TRBJ2-5
CDR3: CASSLLGGQQETQYF
DNA: TGTGCCAGCAGTTTATTAGGGGGACAGCAAGAGACCCAGTACTTC

V: TRBV20-1
size: few
D: TRBD1
J: TRBJ1-1
CDR3: CSARGGTGGNTEAFF
DNA: TGCAGTGCTAGAGGCGGGACAGGGGGCAACACTGAAGCTTTCTTT

V: TRBV10-3
size: few
D: TRBD1
J: TRBJ1-6
CDR3: CAISDRASNSPLHF
DNA: TGTGCCATCAGCGACAGGGCTTCTAATTCACCCCTCCACTTT

V: TRBV5-1
size: NA
D: NA
J: TRBJ2-5
CDR3: CASSLDTETQYF
DNA: TGCGCCAGCAGCTTGGATACGGAGACCCAGTACTTC

V: TRBV20-1
size: NA
D: NA
J: TRBJ2-1
CDR3: CSARVGGNEQFF
DNA: TGCAGTGCTAGAGTGGGTGGCAATGAGCAGTTCTTC

V: TRBV27
size: many
D: NA
J: TRBJ1-4
CDR3: CASSLSPEGEKLFF
DNA: TGTGCCAGCAGTTTAAGTCCAGAGGGTGAAAAACTGTTTTTT

V: TRBV20-1
size: many
D: TRBD1
J: TRBJ1-2
CDR3: CSARAISGGHGYTF
DNA: TGCAGTGCTAGAGCCATCTCAGGGGGCCATGGCTACACCTTC

V: TRBV15
size: NA
D: NA
J: TRBJ2-3
CDR3: CATSRESNGGTDTQYF
DNA: TGTGCCACCAGCAGGGAATCGAACGGAGGCACAGATACGCAGTATTTT

V: TRBV20-1
size: few
D: TRBD1
J: TRBJ2-7
CDR3: CSARAGTGYYEQYF
DNA: TGCAGTGCTAGAGCGGGGACAGGGTACTACGAGCAGTACTTC

V: TRBV4-1
size: NA
D: NA
J: TRBJ1-1
CDR3: CASSQVGRGNTEAFF
DNA: TGCGCCAGCAGCCAAGTGGGGAGAGGGAACACTGAAGCTTTCTTT

V: TRBV12-3/TRBV12-4
size: few
D: NA
J: TRBJ2-3
CDR3: CASSLPAQPSTDTQYF
DNA: TGTGCCAGCAGTTTGCCAGCCCAACCTAGCACAGATACGCAGTATTTT

V: TRBV4-1
size: NA
D: NA
J: TRBJ2-2
CDR3: CASSQASANTGELFF
DNA: TGCGCCAGCAGCCAGGCGTCAGCGAACACCGGGGAGCTGTTTTTT

V: TRBV11-1
size: NA
D: TRBD2
J: TRBJ2-1
CDR3: CASSSLGLAGYNEQFF
DNA: TGTGCCAGCAGCTCCCTTGGACTAGCAGGATACAATGAGCAGTTCTTC

V: TRBV6-2/TRBV6-3
size: NA
D: NA
J: TRBJ2-1
CDR3: CASSYFIVPSYNEQFF
DNA: TGTGCCAGCAGTTACTTTATAGTCCCCTCCTACAATGAGCAGTTCTTC

V: TRBV6-5
size: NA
D: TRBD2
J: TRBJ2-4
CDR3: CASSTGTSGLNIQYF
DNA: TGTGCCAGCAGTACCGGGACTAGCGGTTTGAACATTCAGTACTTC

V: TRBV5-1
size: few
D: NA
J: TRBJ1-6
CDR3: CASSFVGGQSPLHF
DNA: TGCGCCAGCAGCTTTGTCGGGGGGCAATCACCCCTCCACTTT

V: TRBV6-4
size: NA
D: NA
J: TRBJ2-2
CDR3: CASSGPGVGELFF
DNA: TGTGCCAGCAGCGGACCGGGCGTCGGGGAGCTGTTTTTT

V: TRBV7-8
size: many
D: TRBD2
J: TRBJ2-3
CDR3: CASRHEAGGGDTQYF
DNA: TGTGCCAGCAGACACGAAGCGGGGGGAGGTGATACGCAGTATTTT

V: TRBV10-3
size: few
D: NA
J: TRBJ2-5
CDR3: CAISEGKETQYF
DNA: TGTGCCATCAGTGAGGGAAAAGAGACCCAGTACTTC

V: TRBV6-1
size: NA
D: NA
J: TRBJ2-1
CDR3: CASGTGAYNEQFF
DNA: TGTGCCAGCGGAACGGGGGCCTACAATGAGCAGTTCTTC

V: TRBV28
size: few
D: NA
J: TRBJ2-1
CDR3: CASSLCTALPYSYNEQFF
DNA: TGTGCCAGCAGTTTATGCACAGCCCTACCTTACTCCTACAATGAGCAGTTCTTC

V: TRBV6-2/TRBV6-3
size: NA
D: NA
J: TRBJ1-4
CDR3: CASSYPEGRSTNEKLFF
DNA: TGTGCCAGCAGTTACCCCGAGGGACGTTCAACTAATGAAAAACTGTTTTTT

V: TRBV20-1
size: few
D: NA
J: TRBJ1-6
CDR3: CSASNGRSNSPLHF
DNA: TGCAGTGCTAGCAACGGTCGCTCTAATTCACCCCTCCACTTT

V: TRBV6-1
size: few
D: NA
J: TRBJ2-3
CDR3: CASSGLTPTTDTQYF
DNA: TGTGCCAGCTCGGGGCTCACACCGACCACAGATACGCAGTATTTT

V: TRBV20-1
size: NA
D: NA
J: TRBJ2-1
CDR3: CSARQGAGEQFF
DNA: TGCAGTGCCAGGCAGGGTGCAGGAGAGCAGTTCTTC

V: TRBV24-1
size: NA
D: NA
J: TRBJ1-2
CDR3: CATTFGDGYTF
DNA: TGTGCCACCACTTTCGGGGATGGCTACACCTTC

V: TRBV6-5
size: few
D: NA
J: TRBJ2-1
CDR3: CASSYLSSPGHNEQFF
DNA: TGTGCCAGCAGTTACTTGTCCAGCCCCGGGCACAATGAGCAGTTCTTC

V: TRBV4-3
size: few
D: TRBD2
J: TRBJ2-2
CDR3: CASSHRGGSQAGELFF
DNA: TGCGCCAGCAGCCACCGGGGGGGGTCCCAAGCCGGGGAGCTGTTCTTT

V: TRBV13
size: NA
D: NA
J: TRBJ2-1
CDR3: CASSVILGDRFF
DNA: TGTGCCAGCAGCGTTATCTTAGGGGATCGGTTCTTC

V: TRBV19
size: NA
D: NA
J: TRBJ2-5
CDR3: CASSIVEGRTYRETQYF
DNA: TGTGCCAGTAGTATAGTTGAGGGCAGGACCTACCGGGAGACCCAGTACTTC

V: TRBV12-3/TRBV12-4
size: NA
D: NA
J: TRBJ1-4
CDR3: CASRGGRNEKLFF
DNA: TGTGCCAGTCGGGGGGGCCGGAATGAAAAACTGTTTTTT

V: TRBV11-2
size: few
D: TRBD1
J: TRBJ2-7
CDR3: CASSLVSDRGYEQYF
DNA: TGTGCCAGCAGCTTAGTATCGGACAGGGGCTACGAGCAGTACTTC

V: TRBV4-2
size: NA
D: NA
J: TRBJ2-5
CDR3: CASSQAFRGRGQTQYF
DNA: TGTGCCAGCAGCCAAGCCTTCCGAGGCAGGGGTCAGACCCAGTACTTC

V: TRBV5-1
size: NA
D: NA
J: TRBJ2-5
CDR3: CASSSQGLQETQYF
DNA: TGCGCCAGCAGCTCACAGGGACTACAAGAGACCCAGTACTTC

V: TRBV3-1
size: NA
D: TRBD2
J: TRBJ2-5
CDR3: CASSPGLVSSETQYF
DNA: TGTGCCAGCAGCCCGGGACTAGTGTCTTCCGAGACCCAGTACTTC

V: TRBV29-1
size: many
D: TRBD2
J: TRBJ2-3
CDR3: CSAGGLAGIPGTQYF
DNA: TGCAGCGCCGGCGGACTAGCGGGGATCCCCGGGACGCAGTATTTT

V: TRBV12-3/TRBV12-4
size: many
D: TRBD2
J: TRBJ2-2
CDR3: CASSFRLAGTGELFF
DNA: TGTGCCAGCAGTTTTAGGCTAGCGGGCACCGGGGAGCTGTTTTTT

V: TRBV4-1
size: NA
D: NA
J: TRBJ2-1
CDR3: CASSQGEAAYLYEQFF
DNA: TGCGCCAGCAGCCAAGGTGAGGCGGCGTATCTCTATGAGCAGTTCTTC

V: TRBV20-1
size: few
D: NA
J: TRBJ1-4
CDR3: CSARDVWAAELNEKLFF
DNA: TGCAGTGCTAGAGATGTATGGGCGGCGGAGCTTAATGAAAAACTGTTTTTT

V: TRBV6-1
size: NA
D: TRBD1
J: TRBJ1-2
CDR3: CASSPLRGGGKGYTF
DNA: TGTGCCAGCAGTCCCCTCAGGGGGGGCGGGAAGGGCTACACCTTC

V: TRBV10-3
size: NA
D: NA
J: TRBJ2-1
CDR3: CAISAIAAGAPYNEQFF
DNA: TGTGCCATCAGTGCGATTGCGGCGGGGGCTCCCTACAATGAGCAGTTCTTC

V: TRBV6-5
size: few
D: NA
J: TRBJ2-4
CDR3: CASSYSPSLAKNIQYF
DNA: TGTGCCAGCAGTTACTCCCCGTCCCTAGCCAAAAACATTCAGTACTTC

V: TRBV10-1
size: NA
D: TRBD1
J: TRBJ2-1
CDR3: CASSEAGGWNEQFF
DNA: TGCGCCAGCAGTGAAGCAGGGGGCTGGAATGAGCAGTTCTTC

V: TRBV7-9
size: few
D: NA
J: TRBJ1-2
CDR3: CASSETEPYGYTF
DNA: TGTGCCAGCAGCGAGACAGAGCCCTATGGCTACACCTTC

V: TRBV5-1
size: few
D: NA
J: TRBJ2-3
CDR3: CASSLEGRAADTQYF
DNA: TGCGCCAGCAGCTTGGAGGGCAGGGCGGCAGATACGCAGTATTTT

V: TRBV18
size: NA
D: TRBD2
J: TRBJ2-1
CDR3: CASSRDPSGYNEQFF
DNA: TGTGCCAGCTCACGGGACCCTAGCGGTTACAATGAGCAGTTCTTC

V: TRBV5-1
size: NA
D: NA
J: TRBJ1-5
CDR3: CASSLGSAPNQPQHF
DNA: TGCGCCAGCAGCTTGGGATCCGCTCCCAATCAGCCCCAGCATTTT

V: TRBV9
size: few
D: TRBD2
J: TRBJ2-1
CDR3: CASSVLGSGVNNEQFF
DNA: TGTGCCAGCAGCGTACTTGGTAGCGGGGTGAACAATGAGCAGTTCTTC

V: TRBV7-8
size: NA
D: TRBD1
J: TRBJ1-4
CDR3: CASSVPGQGARRGEKLFF
DNA: TGTGCCAGCAGCGTACCGGGACAGGGTGCGCGACGGGGTGAAAAACTGTTTTTT

V: TRBV15
size: few
D: TRBD1
J: TRBJ2-7
CDR3: CATSRARGLEQYF
DNA: TGTGCCACCAGCAGAGCCAGGGGGCTCGAGCAGTACTTC

V: TRBV4-3
size: NA
D: NA
J: TRBJ2-3
CDR3: CASSQDVNTDTQYF
DNA: TGCGCCAGCAGCCAAGACGTCAACACAGATACGCAGTATTTT

V: TRBV5-1
size: few
D: TRBD1
J: TRBJ2-3
CDR3: CASSKGQGFGTDTQYF
DNA: TGCGCCAGCAGCAAAGGACAGGGGTTCGGCACAGATACGCAGTATTTT

V: TRBV6-2/TRBV6-3
size: NA
D: TRBD2
J: TRBJ2-1
CDR3: CASSYPSGGVNEQFF
DNA: TGTGCCAGCAGTTACCCCAGCGGGGGGGTGAATGAGCAGTTCTTC

V: TRBV7-6
size: NA
D: NA
J: TRBJ2-1
CDR3: CASSSPSSSYNEQFF
DNA: TGTGCCAGCAGCTCCCCTAGTAGCTCCTACAATGAGCAGTTCTTC